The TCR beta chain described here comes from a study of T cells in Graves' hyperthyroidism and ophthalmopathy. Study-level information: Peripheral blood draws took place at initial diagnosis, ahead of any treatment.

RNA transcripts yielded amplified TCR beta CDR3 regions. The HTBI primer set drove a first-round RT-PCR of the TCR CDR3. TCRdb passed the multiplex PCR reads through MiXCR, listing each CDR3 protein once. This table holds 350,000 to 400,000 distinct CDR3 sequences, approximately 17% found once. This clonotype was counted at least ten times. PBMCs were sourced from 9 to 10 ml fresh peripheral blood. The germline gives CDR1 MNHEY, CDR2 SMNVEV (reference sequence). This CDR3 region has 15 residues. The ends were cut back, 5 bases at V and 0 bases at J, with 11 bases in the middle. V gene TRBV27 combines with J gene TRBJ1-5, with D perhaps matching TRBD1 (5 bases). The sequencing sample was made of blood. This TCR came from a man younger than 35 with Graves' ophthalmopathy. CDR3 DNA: TGTGCCAGCAGTCCGGAAGGGGTTAGCAATCAGCCCCAGCATTTT. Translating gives CASSPEGVSNQPQHF.